This T cell receptor beta chain was obtained from a study of Tregs in tolerant kidney transplant recipients. Germline trimming cut 3 bases from V and 2 bases from J; bases unmatched to any gene: 3. CDR3 length: 16 residues. CDR1 and CDR2 from the germline V gene are SGHDN and FVKESK. Data came from immunoSEQ multiplex PCR; TCRdb stores just in-frame clones and leaves some out. The repertoire holds some 16,000 clones, approximately 90% seen once, with 10% to 15% in the top ten. For this clone: Its antigen remains unidentified.

General study findings and limits: The small number of patients limits these findings pending further validation.

Material for sequencing was CD8+ T cells from blood. The chain has TRBV14 and TRBJ2-2, with TRBD1 matching 10 bases. This clonotype was sampled from a human donor in good health. The CDR3 region is CASSHDRGRNTGELFF. The CDR3 region has the DNA TGTGCCAGCAGCCATGACAGGGGGCGAAACACCGGGGAGCTGTTTTTT.